This T cell receptor (beta chain) is from a study of OX40 agonist ivuxolimab in advanced cancers. The wider study: Given to patients was ivuxolimab, an agonistic anti-OX40 (CD134) antibody.

The CDR3 sequence is 16 residues long. Per germline, CDR1 SGHRS and CDR2 YFSETQ. The germline V and J ends were trimmed by 0 bases and 1 base, with 13 bases remaining between them. Assay: immunoSEQ multiplex PCR; the TCRdb copy retains only in-frame clones and omits some. The data show fewer than 140,000 clones, 90% seen once. This receptor was identified in an adult with an advanced solid tumor such as melanoma, head and neck, liver or kidney cancer. The sequenced sample was CD4+ or CD8+ T cells sorted from blood, obtained in a trial of the OX40 agonist ivuxolimab. The chain employs TRBV5-1 and TRBJ2-5; D is possibly TRBD1 or TRBD2 (5 bases each). In DNA form, the CDR3 reads TGCGCCAGCAGCTTGGGGGGGTCAGGAGTCCAAGAGACCCAGTACTTC. It specifies CASSLGGSGVQETQYF. Combining the CDR3 with reference TRBV5-1 and TRBJ2-5 gives the whole variable domain KAGVTQTPRYLIKTRGQQVTLSCSPISGHRSVSWYQQTPGQGLQFLFEYFSETQRNKGNFPGRFSGRQFSNSRSEMNVSTLELGDSALYLCASSLGGSGVQETQYFGPGTRLLVL.